Described below is a single T cell receptor beta chain sequence and its context. This sample was included in a study of long-term antiretroviral therapy in people with HIV. Samples were assayed with immunoSEQ v3.0 at survey level. Using immunoSEQ multiplex PCR, the repertoire was profiled, and TCRdb retains in-frame clones only, with some absent. Here the sample spans roughly 33,000 clones, 97% being singletons. The receptor was derived from a man aged 25-45 years with HIV. Sequencing used unsorted PBMCs, obtained 6.9 years after starting antiretroviral therapy.

This CDR3 is CASAVGWLSGELFF. DNA of the CDR3: TGTGCCAGCGCCGTGGGGTGGCTGTCCGGGGAGCTGTTTTTT. The chain has TRBV6-1 and TRBJ2-2; D gene ambiguous. The germline gives CDR1 MNHNS, CDR2 SASEGT. Deletions cut 8 bases from V and 6 bases from J, with 16 bases between. The CDR3 runs to 14 residues.